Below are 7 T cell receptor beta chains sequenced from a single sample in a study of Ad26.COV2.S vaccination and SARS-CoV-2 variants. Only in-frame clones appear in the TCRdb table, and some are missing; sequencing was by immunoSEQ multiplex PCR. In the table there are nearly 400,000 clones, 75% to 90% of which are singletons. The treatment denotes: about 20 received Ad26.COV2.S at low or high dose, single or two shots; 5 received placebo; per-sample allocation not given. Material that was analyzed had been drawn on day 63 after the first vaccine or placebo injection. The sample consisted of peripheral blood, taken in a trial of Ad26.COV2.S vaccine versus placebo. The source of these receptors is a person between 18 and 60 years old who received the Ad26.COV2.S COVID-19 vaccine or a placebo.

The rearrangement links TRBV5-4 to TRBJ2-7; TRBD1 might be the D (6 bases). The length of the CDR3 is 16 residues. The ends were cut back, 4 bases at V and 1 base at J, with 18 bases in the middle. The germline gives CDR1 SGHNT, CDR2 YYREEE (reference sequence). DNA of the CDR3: TGTGCCAGCAGCACCGGCGGACAGCGGAGTTCCTACGAGCAGTACTTC. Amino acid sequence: CASSTGGQRSSYEQYF.

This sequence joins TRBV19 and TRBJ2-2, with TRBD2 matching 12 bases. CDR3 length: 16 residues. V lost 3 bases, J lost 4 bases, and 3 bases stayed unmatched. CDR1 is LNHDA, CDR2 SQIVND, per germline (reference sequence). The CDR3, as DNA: TGTGCCAGTAGTATTCCGACTAGCGGGAGCACCGGGGAGCTGTTTTTT. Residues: CASSIPTSGSTGELFF.

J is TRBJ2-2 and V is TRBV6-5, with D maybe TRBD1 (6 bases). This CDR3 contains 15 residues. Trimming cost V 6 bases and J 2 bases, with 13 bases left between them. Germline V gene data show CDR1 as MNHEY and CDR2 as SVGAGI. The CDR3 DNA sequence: TGTGCCAGCAGAAGGACAGTTCTAAACACCGGGGAGCTGTTTTTT. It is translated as CASRRTVLNTGELFF.

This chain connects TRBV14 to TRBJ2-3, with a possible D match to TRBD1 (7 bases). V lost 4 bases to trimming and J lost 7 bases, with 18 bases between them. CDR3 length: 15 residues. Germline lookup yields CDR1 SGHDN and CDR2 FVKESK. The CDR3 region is CASSLVSGGSNTQYF. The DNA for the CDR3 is TGTGCCAGCAGCCTTGTGTCAGGGGGGTCAAATACGCAGTATTTT.

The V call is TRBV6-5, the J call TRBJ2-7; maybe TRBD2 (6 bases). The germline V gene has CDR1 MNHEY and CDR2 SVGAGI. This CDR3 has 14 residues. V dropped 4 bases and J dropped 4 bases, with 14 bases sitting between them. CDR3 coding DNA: TGTGCCAGCAGTTTCGACACGCGGGGATACGAGCAGTACTTC. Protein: CASSFDTRGYEQYF.

The CDR3 region has the DNA TGTGCCAGCAGCTCAACAGGGGATGGCTACACCTTC. This codes for CASSSTGDGYTF. The chain employs TRBV7-3 and TRBJ1-2, with 7 bases identical to TRBD1. Germline V gene lookup returns CDR1 SGHTA and CDR2 FQGTGA. CDR3 size: 12 residues. V lost 4 bases, J lost 6 bases, and 2 bases stayed unmatched.

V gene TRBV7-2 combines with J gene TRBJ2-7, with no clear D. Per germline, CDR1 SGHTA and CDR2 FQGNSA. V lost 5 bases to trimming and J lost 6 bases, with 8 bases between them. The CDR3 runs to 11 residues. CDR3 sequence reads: CASSTTFEQYF. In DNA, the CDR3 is TGTGCCAGCAGCACCACCTTCGAGCAGTACTTC.